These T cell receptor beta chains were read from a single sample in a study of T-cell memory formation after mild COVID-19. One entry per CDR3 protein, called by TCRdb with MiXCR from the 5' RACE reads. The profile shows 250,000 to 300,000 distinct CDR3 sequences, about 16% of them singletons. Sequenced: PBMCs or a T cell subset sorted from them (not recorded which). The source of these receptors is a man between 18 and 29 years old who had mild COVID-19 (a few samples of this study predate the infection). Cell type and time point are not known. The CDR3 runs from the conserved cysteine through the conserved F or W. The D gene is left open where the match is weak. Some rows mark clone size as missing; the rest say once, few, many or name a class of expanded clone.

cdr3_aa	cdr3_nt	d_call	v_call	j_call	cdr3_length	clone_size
CASTHLTGVYGYTF	TGTGCCAGCACCCATCTTACAGGGGTCTATGGCTACACCTTC	TRBD1	TRBV12-3/TRBV12-4	TRBJ1-2	14	-
CASSQDDRTAQFF	TGCGCCAGCAGCCAAGATGATAGGACGGCGCAGTTCTTC	-	TRBV4-3	TRBJ2-1	13	-
CASSLTSGVGEQFF	TGTGCCAGCAGCTTAACGTCCGGCGTAGGTGAGCAGTTCTTC	-	TRBV11-2	TRBJ2-1	14	-
CASSYSIGVGLRTQYF	TGTGCCAGCAGTTACTCGATCGGGGTCGGGCTTCGGACCCAGTACTTC	-	TRBV6-5	TRBJ2-5	16	-
CASSPGTGDSHTEAFF	TGTGCCAGCAGTCCCGGGACAGGGGATTCTCACACTGAAGCTTTCTTT	TRBD1	TRBV6-5	TRBJ1-1	16	-
CATVGIQGGPTEAFF	TGTGCCACCGTGGGGATCCAGGGGGGTCCCACTGAAGCTTTCTTT	TRBD1	TRBV6-5	TRBJ1-1	15	few
CASSPQGSHTEAFF	TGTGCCAGTAGTCCTCAGGGATCTCACACTGAAGCTTTCTTT	-	TRBV19	TRBJ1-1	14	few
CASSQDPATGHHDEQFF	TGTGCCAGCAGCCAAGATCCGGCGACAGGGCATCACGATGAGCAGTTCTTC	TRBD1	TRBV4-2	TRBJ2-1	17	-
CSAPYGGLAGVYNEQFF	TGCAGTGCTCCATATGGCGGCCTAGCGGGGGTCTACAATGAGCAGTTCTTC	TRBD2	TRBV20-1	TRBJ2-1	17	-
CASRNQLAGGHEQYF	TGTGCCAGCAGAAACCAACTAGCGGGGGGTCACGAGCAGTACTTC	TRBD2	TRBV6-2/TRBV6-3	TRBJ2-7	15	few
CASSQWTGSGQPQHF	TGCGCCAGCAGCCAGTGGACGGGGAGCGGTCAGCCCCAGCATTTT	-	TRBV4-1	TRBJ1-5	15	-
CASRDRDRVYTQYF	TGTGCCAGCCGAGACCGGGACAGGGTATATACCCAGTACTTC	TRBD1	TRBV6-1	TRBJ2-5	14	-
CASSHPGGRETQYF	TGTGCCAGCAGCCACCCAGGGGGGAGAGAGACCCAGTACTTC	-	TRBV7-2	TRBJ2-5	14	-
CASSPTFRAGNQPQHF	TGTGCCAGCAGTCCTACATTTCGGGCGGGCAATCAGCCCCAGCATTTT	-	TRBV2	TRBJ1-5	16	-
CASSPAGGADTQYF	TGTGCCAGCAGCCCGGCCGGGGGGGCAGATACGCAGTATTTT	TRBD2	TRBV7-6	TRBJ2-3	14	-
CAIGDRGQETQYF	TGTGCCATTGGGGACAGGGGACAAGAGACCCAGTACTTC	TRBD1	TRBV10-3	TRBJ2-5	13	many
CASSTRDTFEAFF	TGTGCCAGCTCAACCCGGGACACCTTTGAAGCTTTCTTT	-	TRBV18	TRBJ1-1	13	few
CSSNAGESTEAFF	TGCAGCTCCAACGCGGGGGAAAGCACTGAAGCTTTCTTT	-	TRBV29-1	TRBJ1-1	13	-
CSARTGYEQYF	TGCAGTGCCCGGACTGGCTACGAGCAGTACTTC	-	TRBV20-1	TRBJ2-7	11	-
CASSLERAGELFF	TGTGCCAGCAGCTTAGAGAGGGCCGGGGAGCTGTTTTTT	-	TRBV7-9	TRBJ2-2	13	-
CASSLTPGGTTGELFF	TGTGCCAGCAGCCTAACGCCGGGGGGCACCACCGGGGAGCTGTTTTTT	-	TRBV6-5	TRBJ2-2	16	-
CASSQRRGGTDTQYF	TGTGCCAGCAGCCAAAGGCGGGGGGGCACAGATACGCAGTATTTT	TRBD2	TRBV3-1	TRBJ2-3	15	once
CASSPRRQPQETQYF	TGTGCCAGCTCACCACGGAGACAGCCACAAGAGACCCAGTACTTC	-	TRBV18	TRBJ2-5	15	-
CASSLRDLSSYEQYF	TGCGCCAGCAGCCTCCGGGACTTGAGCTCCTACGAGCAGTACTTC	-	TRBV4-3	TRBJ2-7	15	many
CASSRGEKLFF	TGTGCCAGTAGTAGGGGCGAAAAACTGTTTTTT	-	TRBV27	TRBJ1-4	11	-
CASSPTPTDDGYTF	TGTGCCAGCTCACCCACGCCGACAGACGATGGCTACACCTTC	-	TRBV18	TRBJ1-2	14	few
CASSRDGQGATEAFF	TGCGCCAGCAGCCGCGATGGACAGGGGGCTACTGAAGCTTTCTTT	TRBD1	TRBV5-1	TRBJ1-1	15	few
CASSLVGEQAAYYGYTF	TGTGCCAGCAGTTTGGTCGGAGAGCAGGCCGCCTACTATGGCTACACCTTC	-	TRBV27	TRBJ1-2	17	-
CSARDRLAVSPEQFF	TGCAGTGCTAGAGATCGGCTAGCAGTTTCGCCCGAGCAGTTCTTC	-	TRBV20-1	TRBJ2-1	15	few
CASSPLRGSGADETQYF	TGTGCCAGCAGCCCACTCCGGGGGAGCGGGGCGGACGAGACCCAGTACTTC	TRBD2	TRBV3-1	TRBJ2-5	17	-
CASRSERRGESPLHF	TGTGCCAGCAGATCAGAGCGAAGGGGAGAGTCACCCCTCCACTTT	-	TRBV28	TRBJ1-6	15	-
CASSSQLNQPQHF	TGTGCCAGCAGCTCTCAGTTAAATCAGCCCCAGCATTTT	-	TRBV7-2	TRBJ1-5	13	-
CASSLGADSSTYEQYF	TGTGCCAGCAGCTTAGGAGCGGACAGCTCGACCTACGAGCAGTACTTC	-	TRBV7-2	TRBJ2-7	16	-